Following are 10 T cell receptor beta chains from one sample sequenced in a study of regulatory T cells in long-lasting Graves disease. Described time point: newly diagnosed GD, antithyroid drugs for less than 3 months. RNA isolated from PBMCs was used to make the TCR library. Arm-PCR of CDR3 regions and iRepertoire HTBI primers were used to build TCR beta libraries. In TCRdb, the multiplex PCR reads were re-called with MiXCR into one record per CDR3 protein. In the table there are 580,000 or so distinct CDR3 sequences, about 15% of which are singletons. This sample was shared with a second study, whose subject was T cells in Graves' hyperthyroidism and ophthalmopathy.

This specimen consisted of peripheral blood mononuclear cells (PBMCs), obtained at new diagnosis, from a patient treated with antithyroid drugs. These receptor sequences come from a young man with Graves disease.

This clonotype has just a few counts. CDR3 coding DNA: TGCAGCGCTGCTCAGTCCTCTGGAAACACCATATATTTT. It yields the protein CSAAQSSGNTIYF. The rearrangement links TRBV29-1 to TRBJ1-3, with D unclear. The germline V gene encodes CDR1 SQVTM and CDR2 ANQGSEA. The CDR3 is made up of 13 amino acids. V was cut by 7 bases and J by 0 bases, with 10 bases left in between.

This clonotype was detected ten times or more. This chain connects TRBV29-1 to TRBJ2-3; TRBD1 might be the D (6 bases). The J call is uncertain, as TRBJ1-1 better fits the DNA end. This CDR3 has 12 residues. Germline lookup yields CDR1 SQVTM and CDR2 ANQGSEA. The CDR3 loop reads CSDWGGLAEAFF. CDR3 sequence (DNA): TGCAGCGACTGGGGGGGGCTCGCTGAAGCTTTCTTT.

V gene TRBV30 combines with J gene TRBJ2-6, with D perhaps being TRBD1 or TRBD2 (5 bases each). V was trimmed by 4 bases and J by 3 bases, leaving 13 bases between them. The CDR3 spans 15 residues. CDR1 and CDR2 from the germline V gene are GTSNPN and SVGIG (reference sequence). The chain's CDR3 is CAWNHGALGANVLTF. CDR3 DNA sequence: TGTGCCTGGAACCACGGGGCGCTTGGGGCCAACGTCCTGACTTTC.

The V call is TRBV29-1, the J call TRBJ1-5, with TRBD1 matching 9 bases. Germline trimming cut 6 bases from V and 6 bases from J; bases unmatched to any gene: 6. The CDR3 sequence is 13 residues long. Germline V lookup: CDR1 SQVTM, CDR2 ANQGSEA. The DNA for the CDR3 is TGCAGCGTCGAGGGACAGGGTGGTCAGCCCCAGCATTTT. This codes for CSVEGQGGQPQHF.

This clonotype was found many times. The chain uses TRBV12-3 or TRBV12-4 and TRBJ2-3, with 10 positions matching TRBD2. The CDR3 is 18 amino acids. Trimming removed 4 bases from V and 0 bases from J; junction bases left unmatched: 10. CDR3 sequence (DNA): TGTGCCAGCAGTTCGCCCCTAGCGGGAGACCATAGCACAGATACGCAGTATTTT. This codes for CASSSPLAGDHSTDTQYF.

This clonotype occurred many times. The chain combines TRBV20-1 with TRBJ1-5, with a tentative D call TRBD1 (5 bases). V was cut by 6 bases and J by 6 bases, with 15 bases left in between. This CDR3 region has 13 residues. CDR1 is DFQATT, CDR2 SNEGSKA, per germline (reference sequence). CDR3 nucleotide sequence: TGCAGTGCCCGTGGGGGAACCAGTCAGCCCCAGCATTTT. Translating gives CSARGGTSQPQHF.

J is TRBJ1-4 and V is TRBV2; D gene ambiguous. The CDR3 is 16 amino acids. Looked up from germline, CDR1 is SNHLY and CDR2 is FYNNEI. Trimming shortened V by 2 bases and J by 3 bases, and 13 bases separated the two germline ends. The CDR3 nucleotides are TGTGCCAGCAGTGAACCCGGGTCCGATGCTAATGAAAAACTGTTTTTT. Translated, it gives CASSEPGSDANEKLFF.

This clonotype appeared many times. The chain combines TRBV27 with TRBJ2-7; the match to TRBD2 covers 12 bases. V trimming: 6 bases; J trimming: 6 bases; junction bases outside the gene matches: 9. Looked up from germline, CDR1 is MNHEY and CDR2 is SMNVEV (reference sequence). The CDR3 totals 15 residues. CDR3: CASSETSGSWSEQYF. CDR3 DNA sequence: TGTGCCAGCAGCGAGACTAGCGGGAGCTGGAGCGAGCAGTACTTC.

As to this clonotype: One end of the junction fails to match germline, which may point to a read error. The CDR3 nucleotides read TGTGCCAACAGCCGGACTGTTTTAGGGGCAGGGACAGATACGCAGTATTTT. This codes for CANSRTVLGAGTDTQYF. The V and J genes are TRBV3-1 and TRBJ2-3; D possibly matches TRBD1 or TRBD2 (5 bases each). The germline V gene has CDR1 LGHDT and CDR2 YNNKEL (reference sequence). The CDR3 extends over 17 amino acids.

The CDR3 bases are TGTGCCAGCAGCTTAGATAGGAATTCACCCCTCCACTTT. It yields the protein CASSLDRNSPLHF. The chain links TRBV11-2 to TRBJ1-6; D remains unclear. Germline assignment: CDR1 SGHAT and CDR2 FQNNGV. Trimming left V 0 bases short and J 7 bases short, with 4 bases between. This CDR3 has 13 amino acids.